This is a list of T cell receptor beta chains from one sample in a study of T cells after yellow fever vaccination. TCRdb fed the 5' RACE reads into MiXCR, producing one record per CDR3 protein. The repertoire holds around 300,000 distinct CDR3 sequences, with roughly 4.3% as singletons. Sequencing used PBMCs, obtained 5 days after the yellow fever booster vaccination. These receptor sequences come from a man younger than 35 who received the YFV17D yellow fever vaccine. The CDR3 runs from the conserved cysteine through the conserved F or W. The order of the fields is V gene, clone size, J gene, D gene, CDR3 DNA, CDR3 protein. A D gene is named only where the DNA matches it firmly. Clone sizes are given selectively: once, few, many, or a class where the clone is expanded.

v_call: TRBV3-1
clone_size: many
j_call: TRBJ1-1
d_call: TRBD1
cdr3_nt: TGTGCCAGCAGCCAAACACCGGGACAGGGATTAGAAGCTTTCTTT
cdr3_aa: CASSQTPGQGLEAFF

v_call: TRBV11-2
clone_size: many
j_call: TRBJ2-1
d_call: -
cdr3_nt: TGTGCCAGCAGCTTAGACTTTGAGCAGTTCTTC
cdr3_aa: CASSLDFEQFF

v_call: TRBV12-3/TRBV12-4
clone_size: few
j_call: TRBJ2-1
d_call: -
cdr3_nt: TGTGCCAGCAGCCATCTAGGGACTTACAATGAGCAGTTCTTC
cdr3_aa: CASSHLGTYNEQFF

v_call: TRBV5-1
clone_size: few
j_call: TRBJ2-3
d_call: TRBD1
cdr3_nt: TGCGCCAGCAGCGGACAGGGTATTTTGACAGATACGCAGTATTTT
cdr3_aa: CASSGQGILTDTQYF

v_call: TRBV10-3
clone_size: -
j_call: TRBJ1-2
d_call: -
cdr3_nt: TGTGCCATTGGGGGCGCACCAATCTATGGCTACACCTTC
cdr3_aa: CAIGGAPIYGYTF

v_call: TRBV7-8
clone_size: many
j_call: TRBJ2-1
d_call: -
cdr3_nt: TGTGCCAGCAGCTTACAAGGGGTCAATGAGCAGTTCTTC
cdr3_aa: CASSLQGVNEQFF

v_call: TRBV27
clone_size: -
j_call: TRBJ1-1
d_call: -
cdr3_nt: TGTGCCAGCAGTTTATCAGTCGGGGACTCCCCGGGGTGGACTGAAGCTTTCTTT
cdr3_aa: CASSLSVGDSPGWTEAFF

v_call: TRBV7-9
clone_size: few
j_call: TRBJ2-2
d_call: -
cdr3_nt: TGTGCCAGCAGCTTTCTAGGCGAGGGGACCGGGGAGCTGTTTTTT
cdr3_aa: CASSFLGEGTGELFF

v_call: TRBV19
clone_size: few
j_call: TRBJ2-1
d_call: -
cdr3_nt: TGTGCCAGTAGTCCGCTGCCCACGACGATCGTGGAGCAGTTCTTC
cdr3_aa: CASSPLPTTIVEQFF

v_call: TRBV20-1
clone_size: -
j_call: TRBJ2-1
d_call: -
cdr3_nt: TGCAGTGCCCCGACGGTTAGCTCCTACAATGAGCAGTTCTTC
cdr3_aa: CSAPTVSSYNEQFF

v_call: TRBV5-1
clone_size: few
j_call: TRBJ2-6
d_call: -
cdr3_nt: TGCGCCAGCAGAGCCGATCTACTAAGCTCTGGGGCCAACGTCCTGACTTTC
cdr3_aa: CASRADLLSSGANVLTF

v_call: TRBV4-1
clone_size: -
j_call: TRBJ2-3
d_call: -
cdr3_nt: TGCGCCAGCAGCCAAGGGGTAAACACAGATACGCAGTATTTT
cdr3_aa: CASSQGVNTDTQYF

v_call: TRBV6-5
clone_size: few
j_call: TRBJ1-6
d_call: -
cdr3_nt: TGTGCCAGTGCCGTTGGGACACTGACCTCGTCCTATAATTCACCCCTCCACTTT
cdr3_aa: CASAVGTLTSSYNSPLHF

v_call: TRBV7-2
clone_size: few
j_call: TRBJ1-5
d_call: -
cdr3_nt: TGTGCCAGCAGCCGGCAAAGGGTTCAGCCCCAGCATTTT
cdr3_aa: CASSRQRVQPQHF

v_call: TRBV3-1
clone_size: -
j_call: TRBJ1-5
d_call: -
cdr3_nt: TGTGCCAGCAGCTTAGCCAGGGTAGGTCAGCCCCAGCATTTT
cdr3_aa: CASSLARVGQPQHF

v_call: TRBV9
clone_size: few
j_call: TRBJ2-7
d_call: -
cdr3_nt: TGTGCCAGCGCGTGGTTCGGTTCCTACGAGCAGTACTTC
cdr3_aa: CASAWFGSYEQYF

v_call: TRBV18
clone_size: many
j_call: TRBJ1-1
d_call: TRBD1
cdr3_nt: TGTGCCAGCTCACCACAGGGGGCGGACACTGAAGCTTTCTTT
cdr3_aa: CASSPQGADTEAFF

v_call: TRBV5-1
clone_size: few
j_call: TRBJ1-4
d_call: -
cdr3_nt: TGCGCCAGCAGCTTTCAAGGGATGGGTGAAAAACTGTTTTTT
cdr3_aa: CASSFQGMGEKLFF

v_call: TRBV5-1
clone_size: -
j_call: TRBJ2-1
d_call: TRBD2
cdr3_nt: TGCGCCAGCAGCAGCGCGGGGGGGCTTATCTATGAGCAGTTCTTC
cdr3_aa: CASSSAGGLIYEQFF

v_call: TRBV12-5
clone_size: few
j_call: TRBJ1-1
d_call: -
cdr3_nt: TGTGCTAGTGGTTTGGTCGACAGCAACACTGAAGCTTTCTTT
cdr3_aa: CASGLVDSNTEAFF

v_call: TRBV4-1
clone_size: -
j_call: TRBJ2-3
d_call: -
cdr3_nt: TGCGCCAGCAGCCAAAATCCGGGGAGACTGACAGATACGCAGTATTTT
cdr3_aa: CASSQNPGRLTDTQYF

v_call: TRBV5-1
clone_size: -
j_call: TRBJ2-5
d_call: -
cdr3_nt: TGCGCCAGCAGCACTCCGGGTCCCGAGACCCAGTACTTC
cdr3_aa: CASSTPGPETQYF

v_call: TRBV6-5
clone_size: few
j_call: TRBJ2-1
d_call: TRBD1
cdr3_nt: TGTGCCAGCAGTTACGCGGACAGGGAGAATGAGCAGTTCTTC
cdr3_aa: CASSYADRENEQFF

v_call: TRBV9
clone_size: -
j_call: TRBJ2-3
d_call: TRBD2
cdr3_nt: TGTGCCAGCAGCTTAGGACTAGGCCCAGATACGCAGTATTTT
cdr3_aa: CASSLGLGPDTQYF

v_call: TRBV20-1
clone_size: -
j_call: TRBJ1-4
d_call: -
cdr3_nt: TGCAGTGCTAGAGATCCCCTAGAACGGGAAAAACTGTTTTTT
cdr3_aa: CSARDPLEREKLFF

v_call: TRBV7-3
clone_size: -
j_call: TRBJ1-1
d_call: -
cdr3_nt: TGTGCCAGCAGCTTCACGGTGGGGACTGAAGCTTTCTTT
cdr3_aa: CASSFTVGTEAFF